These 18 T cell receptor beta chains were sequenced from one sample in a study of blood T cell repertoires in COVID-19. Sequencing used immunoSEQ multiplex PCR; TCRdb keeps in-frame clones, though not all of them. The sample shows around 70,000 clones, 80% to 90% of them seen only once. The sequencing input was peripheral blood. All receptors derive from a man in his 60s with acute or convalescent COVID-19.

The CDR3 nucleotides read TGTGCCACCGGGAGGACGGACCTAAACACTGAAGCTTTCTTT. It encodes CATGRTDLNTEAFF. This chain connects TRBV6-6 to TRBJ1-1; D remains ambiguous. The CDR3 sequence is 14 residues long. Germline-derived CDR1 and CDR2 are MNHNY and SVGAGI (reference sequence). V was pared by 10 bases and J by 2 bases, with 17 bases between.

The chain combines TRBV27 with TRBJ1-2; 8 nucleotides align to TRBD1. This CDR3 spans 14 amino acids. Germline V lookup: CDR1 MNHEY, CDR2 SMNVEV (reference sequence). V dropped 5 bases and J dropped 7; count of bases not matched to a gene: 9. Written as DNA, the CDR3 is TGTGCCAGCAGTACTCGGACAGGGTTTCGTGGCTACACCTTC. It encodes CASSTRTGFRGYTF.

V gene TRBV27 combines with J gene TRBJ1-1, with D possibly TRBD1 on 6 matching bases. CDR3 length: 14 amino acids. V lost 5 bases and J 0 bases, leaving 10 bases between the germline ends. Germline-derived CDR1 and CDR2 are MNHEY and SMNVEV (reference sequence). The CDR3 nucleotides are TGTGCCAGCAGTGTGGACAGATTGAACACTGAAGCTTTCTTT. It specifies CASSVDRLNTEAFF.

This clone came up once. The rearrangement uses TRBV19 and TRBJ2-3; 9 bases are a match to TRBD2. This CDR3 is built from 17 residues. From germline, CDR1 is LNHDA and CDR2 SQIVND (reference sequence). J was trimmed by 4 bases and V by 5 bases; bases with no gene match: 13. The CDR3 DNA sequence: TGTGCCAGTAGTGGGATACCCTTTAGCGGGAGCCCAGATACGCAGTATTTT. This codes for CASSGIPFSGSPDTQYF.

This chain uses TRBV11-2 with TRBJ1-1; 8 positions match TRBD1. The CDR3 loop spans 15 amino acids. Trimming took 5 bases from V and 0 from J; bases not matched to a gene: 5. Germline values: CDR1 SGHAT, CDR2 FQNNGV. In DNA, the CDR3 is TGTGCCAGCAGCCACAGGGGGGTTATGAACACTGAAGCTTTCTTT. Its translation is CASSHRGVMNTEAFF.

The chain combines TRBV5-1 with TRBJ2-2, with 11 nucleotides matching TRBD2. The germline V gene has CDR1 SGHRS and CDR2 YFSETQ. V was clipped by 4 bases and J by 4 bases; unmatched bases: 3. The CDR3 length is 15 residues. The CDR3 loop is CASSQGLAGTGELFF. The CDR3 bases are TGCGCCAGCAGCCAAGGACTAGCGGGCACCGGGGAGCTGTTTTTT.

This clone showed up just a few times. The chain has TRBV4-1 and TRBJ2-5, with TRBD2 matching 10 bases. V lost 5 bases and J lost 4; bases outside the gene matches: 7. The CDR3 totals 15 residues. Looked up from germline, CDR1 is MGHRA and CDR2 is YSYEKL. CDR3: CASSSSGGAGETQYF. In nucleotides, the CDR3 is TGCGCCAGCAGCTCCAGCGGGGGGGCCGGAGAGACCCAGTACTTC.

This chain joins TRBV7-8 and TRBJ2-2, with TRBD1 as a possible D gene (5 bases). Trimming took off 5 bases at V and 7 bases at J, with 11 bases between the two ends. The germline V gene has CDR1 SGHVS and CDR2 FQNEAQ. The CDR3 extends over 13 amino acids. CDR3 sequence: CASSAGRHGELFF. Written as DNA, the CDR3 is TGTGCCAGCAGCGCAGGGCGTCACGGGGAGCTGTTTTTT.

This clone has just one count. The rearrangement uses TRBV6-2 or TRBV6-3 and TRBJ1-3; no firm D call. V was shortened by 2 bases and J by 3 bases, with 8 bases between the two germline ends. Germline CDR1 reads MNHEY; CDR2 reads SVGEGT. CDR3 size: 14 residues. The CDR3 reads CASSYGGIGNTIYF. In DNA, the CDR3 is TGTGCCAGCAGTTACGGAGGGATTGGAAACACCATATATTTT.

This clone was recorded once. J is TRBJ1-2 and V is TRBV30; TRBD1 aligns across 7 bases. This CDR3 has 15 amino acids. The ends lost 0 bases at V and 6 bases at J; junction bases unmatched: 10. Germline V lookup: CDR1 GTSNPN, CDR2 SVGIG (reference sequence). The CDR3 region is CAWSVQASTGNGYTF. For the CDR3, the DNA is TGTGCCTGGAGTGTTCAGGCCTCGACAGGGAATGGCTACACCTTC.

V is TRBV27 and J is TRBJ1-2; 10 bases are a match to TRBD1. V gave up 6 bases and J gave up 4 bases; unmatched junction bases: 2. In germline, CDR1 is MNHEY, CDR2 SMNVEV (reference sequence). This CDR3 is built from 13 residues. This CDR3 is CASSRQGAYGYTF. The CDR3 region has the DNA TGTGCCAGCAGCCGACAGGGGGCCTATGGCTACACCTTC.

The CDR3 nucleotides read TGTGCCAGCAGTTTCAGGGTTATCACTGAAGCTTTCTTT. This sequence encodes CASSFRVITEAFF. The rearrangement uses TRBV12-3 or TRBV12-4 and TRBJ1-1; perhaps TRBD1 as D (5 bases). V lost 3 bases and J lost 4, with 9 bases in between. The CDR3 runs to 13 residues.

J is TRBJ1-5 and V is TRBV2; 11 bases agree with TRBD1. The junction had 1 base not matched to a gene; V was cut back by 3 bases and J by 6 bases. CDR3 length: 14 residues. Germline V gene data show CDR1 as SNHLY and CDR2 as FYNNEI. CDR3 sequence: CASSEDRGLQPQHF. The CDR3 nucleotides are TGTGCCAGCAGTGAGGACAGGGGGCTTCAGCCCCAGCATTTT.

The gene calls are TRBV6-1 and TRBJ2-2; D is unresolved. In germline, CDR1 is MNHNS, CDR2 SASEGT. V lost 3 bases to trimming and J lost 7 bases, with 21 bases between them. This CDR3 region has 17 residues. The CDR3 here is CASSDFGQHGPGGELFF. For the CDR3, the DNA is TGTGCCAGCAGTGACTTTGGGCAGCACGGTCCTGGCGGGGAGCTGTTTTTT.

In this sample, this clone turned up a few times. The V and J genes are TRBV28 and TRBJ2-7, with TRBD1 as a possible D gene (6 bases). Trimming took off 2 bases at V and 2 bases at J, with 13 bases between the two ends. The CDR3 loop spans 15 amino acids. The germline V gene encodes CDR1 MDHEN and CDR2 SYDVKM. DNA of the CDR3: TGTGCCAGCAGTTTAAATCCGGACAGCCCCTACGAGCAGTACTTC. Amino acid sequence: CASSLNPDSPYEQYF.

In regard to this clone: The junction differs from germline at one of its ends, possibly a read error. This sequence joins TRBV30 and TRBJ1-2; possibly TRBD1 for D (5 bases). Germline CDR1 and CDR2: GTSNPN and SVGIG (reference sequence). This CDR3 contains 15 residues. This chain's CDR3 is CARRGRSPQDYGYTF. CDR3 bases: TGTGCCCGGAGGGGTAGGTCTCCACAGGATTATGGCTACACCTTC. Variable domain in full (rest from reference TRBV30 and TRBJ1-2): SQTIHQWPATLVQPVGSPLSLECTVEGTSNPNLYWYRQAAGRGLQLLFYSVGIGQISSEVPQNLSASRPQDRQFILSSKKLLLSDSGFYLCARRGRSPQDYGYTFGSGTRLTVV.

This sequence joins TRBV7-3 and TRBJ2-1; 7 bases are a match to TRBD1. The V segment lost 4 bases and the J segment 5 bases; nucleotides outside the gene matches: 8. This CDR3 comprises 15 residues. Germline V gene sequence: CDR1 SGHTA, CDR2 FQGTGA. In DNA, the CDR3 is TGTGCCAGCAGCTCGACAGGGAACGACGACAATGAGCAGTTCTTC. This encodes CASSSTGNDDNEQFF.

The gene calls are TRBV7-8 and TRBJ2-1, with 14 bases matching TRBD2. There are 14 residues in the CDR3. Trimming took 6 bases from V and 9 from J; bases not matched to a gene: 4. Germline CDR1 and CDR2: SGHVS and FQNEAQ. CDR3 sequence reads: CASRKTSGGVEQFF. CDR3 nucleotides: TGTGCCAGCAGGAAGACTAGCGGGGGGGTTGAGCAGTTCTTC.